Listed below are T cell receptor beta chains from one sample, sequenced in a study of human T cells and chemical hapten exposure. TCRdb re-called the RACE reads with MiXCR, one entry per CDR3 protein. The sample carries some 340,000 distinct CDR3 sequences, around 7% recorded once. The sequencing used whole blood, collected in connection with sensitization to the hapten diphenylcyclopropenone (DPC). The receptors shown here come from a woman between 18 and 29 years old with alopecia areata. Some clones in this sample may be carry-over from other donors' samples. CDR3s include the opening cysteine and the closing phenylalanine or tryptophan. A D gene is named only where the DNA matches it firmly. Where a row states a size, it is once, few, many or the class of an expanded clone; other rows omit it.

>TRBD2|few|TRBJ2-3|TRBV4-3
CASSQGWKRGGHDTQYF
TGCGCCAGCAGCCAGGGGTGGAAGCGGGGGGGCCACGATACGCAGTATTTT
>.|.|TRBJ2-2|TRBV15
CATSRGGTDNPGELFF
TGTGCCACCAGCAGAGGGGGGACTGACAACCCCGGGGAGCTGTTTTTT
>TRBD1|.|TRBJ2-7|TRBV2
CASTELQGNKEQYF
TGTGCCAGCACAGAACTACAGGGGAATAAGGAGCAGTACTTC
>TRBD2|many|TRBJ2-1|TRBV4-3
CASSQDGGGYNEQFF
TGCGCCAGCAGCCAAGATGGGGGGGGGTACAATGAGCAGTTCTTC
>.|few|TRBJ2-2|TRBV29-1
CSATRDTGELFF
TGCAGCGCAACCAGGGATACCGGGGAGCTGTTTTTT
>TRBD1|few|TRBJ2-7|TRBV29-1
CSVDSGTGSYEQYF
TGCAGCGTTGATTCCGGGACAGGGTCCTACGAGCAGTACTTC
>TRBD1|few|TRBJ1-2|TRBV27
CASSLGAGQGLYGYTF
TGTGCCAGCAGTTTAGGCGCGGGACAGGGGCTCTATGGCTACACCTTC
>TRBD2|many|TRBJ2-6|TRBV10-3
CAILAGPSSGANVLTF
TGTGCCATTTTAGCGGGGCCAAGCTCTGGGGCCAACGTCCTGACTTTC
>.|few|TRBJ1-5|TRBV6-2/TRBV6-3
CASSLGSLNQPQHF
TGTGCCAGCAGTTTGGGGAGCCTAAATCAGCCCCAGCATTTT
>.|.|TRBJ2-1|TRBV5-5
CTSSLDYSSYNEQFF
TGTACCAGCAGCTTGGACTACAGCTCCTACAATGAGCAGTTCTTC
>.|few|TRBJ2-1|TRBV12-3/TRBV12-4
CASSLGGVRSYNEQFF
TGTGCCAGCAGTTTAGGGGGAGTAAGGTCCTACAATGAGCAGTTCTTC
>.|many|TRBJ2-7|TRBV24-1
CATSPRETYEQYF
TGTGCCACCAGTCCTCGGGAAACCTACGAGCAGTACTTC
>TRBD2|.|TRBJ2-1|TRBV7-2
CASSLRASGGVNEQFF
TGTGCCAGCAGCTTACGGGCTAGCGGGGGGGTTAATGAGCAGTTCTTC
>.|few|TRBJ1-6|TRBV12-3/TRBV12-4
CASSPSRDRNSPLHF
TGTGCCAGCAGCCCCAGTCGGGATAGAAATTCACCCCTCCACTTT
>.|few|TRBJ1-1|TRBV6-5
CASSYSLAGRGSPEAFF
TGTGCCAGCAGTTACTCGCTCGCGGGCAGGGGTTCGCCTGAAGCTTTCTTT
>TRBD2|few|TRBJ2-3|TRBV28
CASTPDRTSIADTQYF
TGTGCCAGCACCCCCGACAGGACTAGCATAGCAGATACGCAGTATTTT
>.|.|TRBJ1-4|TRBV7-3
CASSLNRYEKLFF
TGTGCCAGCAGCTTAAACAGATATGAAAAACTGTTTTTT
>TRBD1|few|TRBJ1-5|TRBV7-2
CASSNRGRQPQHF
TGTGCCAGCAGTAACAGGGGGCGTCAGCCCCAGCATTTT
>.|few|TRBJ2-7|TRBV5-5
CASSFVAPEEQYF
TGTGCCAGCAGTTTCGTAGCGCCGGAGGAGCAGTACTTC
>.|once|TRBJ1-5|TRBV19
CASSMVRGNQPQHF
TGTGCCAGTAGTATGGTCAGGGGCAATCAGCCCCAGCATTTT
>.|few|TRBJ1-1|TRBV2
CASSEFFGPYTEAFF
TGTGCCAGCAGTGAATTCTTCGGGCCGTACACTGAAGCTTTCTTT
>.|.|TRBJ2-3|TRBV20-1
CSAATRVSTDTQYF
TGCAGTGCCGCAACTAGGGTTAGCACAGATACGCAGTATTTT